The 14 T cell receptor beta chains below come from one sample, sequenced in a study of cytotoxic CD8 clonotypes in ibrutinib-treated CLL. Generated by immunoSEQ multiplex PCR, the TCRdb table keeps only in-frame clones and is missing some. The sample has approximately 97,000 clones; roughly three quarters are singletons. The sample consisted of PBMCs, taken after 24 months of ibrutinib treatment. The receptors were gathered from a human donor with chronic lymphocytic leukemia.

This chain uses TRBV19 with TRBJ1-1; 7 positions agree with TRBD1. CDR3 size: 13 residues. Germline lookup yields CDR1 LNHDA and CDR2 SQIVND (reference sequence). The V segment lost 9 bases and the J segment 0 bases; nucleotides outside the gene matches: 4. The DNA of the CDR3 is TGTGCCAGCAAAGACAGGGTGAACACTGAAGCTTTCTTT. It encodes CASKDRVNTEAFF.

This clone was recorded a few times. V gene TRBV19 combines with J gene TRBJ2-3; 11 bases align to TRBD2. This CDR3 spans 16 amino acids. J lost 4 bases, V lost 6 bases, and 9 bases had no gene match. The germline V gene encodes CDR1 LNHDA and CDR2 SQIVND (reference sequence). The CDR3 DNA follows: TGTGCCAGTAGCCCTCTGACTAGCGGGACCCCAGATACGCAGTATTTT. This translates into CASSPLTSGTPDTQYF.

The count of this clone is one. The chain combines TRBV4-1 with TRBJ2-7; D is unresolved. V was pared by 0 bases and J by 4 bases, with 10 bases between. Germline lookup yields CDR1 MGHRA and CDR2 YSYEKL. The CDR3 is 14 amino acids. The CDR3 coding sequence is TGCGCCAGCAGCCAAGAACCCGTTAGTTACGAGCAGTACTTC. It specifies CASSQEPVSYEQYF.

The CDR3 loop reads CASSSGLVGTGELFF. Written as DNA, the CDR3 is TGTGCCAGCAGCTCCGGACTAGTAGGTACCGGGGAGCTGTTTTTT. The chain recombines TRBV7-3 with TRBJ2-2; 7 bases line up with TRBD2. The CDR3 contains 15 residues. The V segment lost 4 bases and the J segment 5 bases; nucleotides outside the gene matches: 7. CDR1 and CDR2 (germline): SGHTA, FQGTGA.

Concerning this clone itself: This CDR3 is also generated by other DNA sequences in the sample. The chain couples TRBV7-3 to TRBJ2-5, with D hard to call. This CDR3 spans 13 amino acids. Germline V gene data show CDR1 as SGHTA and CDR2 as FQGTGA. V gave up 2 bases and J gave up 2 bases, with 6 bases separating them. This CDR3 reads CASSLGLQETQYF. CDR3 nucleotides: TGTGCCAGCAGCTTAGGGCTACAAGAGACCCAGTACTTC.

This chain joins TRBV7-2 and TRBJ1-5, with D tentatively TRBD1 (5 bases). V lost 0 bases to trimming and J lost 4 bases, with 13 bases between them. CDR1 and CDR2 (germline): SGHTA, FQGNSA. CDR3 length: 16 amino acids. The CDR3 DNA follows: TGTGCCAGCAGCTTAGCCCGGGACCGGATAAATCAGCCCCAGCATTTT. Translating it yields CASSLARDRINQPQHF. The whole variable domain, filled in from reference TRBV7-2 and TRBJ1-5, reads GAGVSQSPSNKVTEKGKDVELRCDPISGHTALYWYRQSLGQGLEFLIYFQGNSAPDKSGLPSDRFSAERTGGSVSTLTIQRTQQEDSAVYLCASSLARDRINQPQHFGDGTRLSIL.

The J gene is TRBJ1-2, the V gene TRBV7-8, with 10 bases matching TRBD1. Germline V gives CDR1 SGHVS, CDR2 FQNEAQ. Trimming took 5 bases from V and 4 from J; bases not matched to a gene: 10. The CDR3 is 16 residues long. CDR3 in amino acids: CASSPDRGRRRYGYTF. The CDR3 nucleotides are TGTGCCAGCAGCCCAGACAGGGGGCGACGCCGCTATGGCTACACCTTC.

The chain combines TRBV6-6 with TRBJ2-2; D not certain. The CDR3 runs 13 residues. The germline CDR1 and CDR2 sequences are MNHNY and SVGAGI (reference sequence). V was trimmed by 6 bases and J by 6 bases, leaving 11 bases between them. CDR3 region: CASSERVAGELFF. The CDR3 coding sequence is TGTGCCAGCAGCGAACGGGTCGCCGGGGAGCTGTTTTTT.

The chain has TRBV4-1 and TRBJ2-1, with 10 nucleotides matching TRBD2. Per the germline V gene, CDR1 is MGHRA and CDR2 is YSYEKL. This CDR3 has 14 amino acids. V was pared by 5 bases and J by 6 bases, with 4 bases of the junction left unmatched. CDR3 loop: CASSGSGRANEQFF. The CDR3 region has the DNA TGCGCCAGCAGCGGGAGCGGGAGGGCCAATGAGCAGTTCTTC.

The CDR3 reads CASRLTLATDGYTF. Written as DNA, the CDR3 is TGTGCCAGCAGACTGACTTTGGCGACGGATGGCTACACCTTC. V and J are TRBV2 and TRBJ1-2; D gene unclear. Germline assignment: CDR1 SNHLY and CDR2 FYNNEI. The V gene lost 6 bases and the J gene lost 6 bases, with 17 bases spanning the gap. CDR3 length: 14 residues. The whole variable domain, remainder taken from reference TRBV2 and TRBJ1-2, is EPEVTQTPSHQVTQMGQEVILRCVPISNHLYFYWYRQILGQKVEFLVSFYNNEISEKSEIFDDQFSVERPDGSNFTLKIRSTKLEDSAMYFCASRLTLATDGYTFGSGTRLTVV.

V gene TRBV28 combines with J gene TRBJ2-1; D gene unclear. Germline CDR1 is MDHEN and CDR2 is SYDVKM. V lost 5 bases and J lost 5, with 7 bases in between. The CDR3 sequence is 12 residues long. In DNA form, the CDR3 reads TGTGCCAGCAGTGACCAACACAATGAGCAGTTCTTC. As protein: CASSDQHNEQFF.

CDR3 residues: CASSPIDHTWGGPNGYTF. CDR3 bases: TGTGCCAGCTCACCAATCGACCATACCTGGGGGGGCCCTAATGGCTACACCTTC. The chain has TRBV18 and TRBJ1-2, with D possibly being TRBD1 (6 bases). V dropped 2 bases and J dropped 6 bases, with 25 bases sitting between them. This CDR3 spans 18 amino acids. The germline gives CDR1 KGHSH, CDR2 LQKENI.

The chain employs TRBV11-2 and TRBJ2-3; 7 bases fit TRBD1. CDR3 length: 14 amino acids. V lost 5 bases, J lost 5 bases, and 7 bases stayed unmatched. From germline, CDR1 is SGHAT and CDR2 FQNNGV. CDR3 protein: CASSRGQNGDTQYF. DNA for the CDR3: TGTGCCAGCAGCAGGGGACAGAATGGAGATACGCAGTATTTT.

This chain joins TRBV7-2 and TRBJ1-4; D gene uncertain. There are 15 residues in the CDR3. The ends were cut back, 4 bases at V and 4 bases at J, with 13 bases in the middle. Germline V lookup: CDR1 SGHTA, CDR2 FQGNSA. The CDR3: CASSSVPPINEKLFF. The CDR3 DNA is TGTGCCAGCAGCTCAGTCCCCCCGATTAATGAAAAACTGTTTTTT. The full variable domain, with the rest looked up from reference TRBV7-2 and TRBJ1-4, is GAGVSQSPSNKVTEKGKDVELRCDPISGHTALYWYRQSLGQGLEFLIYFQGNSAPDKSGLPSDRFSAERTGGSVSTLTIQRTQQEDSAVYLCASSSVPPINEKLFFGSGTQLSVL.